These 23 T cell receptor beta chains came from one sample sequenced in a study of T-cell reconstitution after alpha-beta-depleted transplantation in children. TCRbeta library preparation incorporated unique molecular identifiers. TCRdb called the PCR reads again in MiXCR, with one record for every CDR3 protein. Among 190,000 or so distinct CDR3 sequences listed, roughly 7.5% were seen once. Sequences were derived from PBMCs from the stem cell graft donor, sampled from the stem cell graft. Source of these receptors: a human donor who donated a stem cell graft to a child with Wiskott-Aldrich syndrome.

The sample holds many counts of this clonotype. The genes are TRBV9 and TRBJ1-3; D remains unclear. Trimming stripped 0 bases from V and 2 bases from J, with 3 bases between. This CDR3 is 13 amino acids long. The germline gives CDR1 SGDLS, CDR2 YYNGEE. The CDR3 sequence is CASSVATGNTIYF. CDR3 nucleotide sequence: TGTGCCAGCAGCGTAGCTACTGGAAACACCATATATTTT.

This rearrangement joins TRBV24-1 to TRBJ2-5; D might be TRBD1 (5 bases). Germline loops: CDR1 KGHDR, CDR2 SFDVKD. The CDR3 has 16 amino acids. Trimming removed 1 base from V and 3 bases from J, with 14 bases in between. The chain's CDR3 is CATSDLRVKGEETQYF. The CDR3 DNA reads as TGTGCCACCAGTGATTTACGAGTTAAAGGGGAAGAGACCCAGTACTTC.

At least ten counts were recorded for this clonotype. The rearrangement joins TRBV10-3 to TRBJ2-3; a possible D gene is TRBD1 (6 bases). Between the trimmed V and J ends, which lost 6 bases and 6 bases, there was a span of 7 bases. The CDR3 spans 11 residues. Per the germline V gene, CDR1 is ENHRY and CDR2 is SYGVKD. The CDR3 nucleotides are TGTGCCATCAGAACAGGGGATACGCAGTATTTT. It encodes CAIRTGDTQYF.

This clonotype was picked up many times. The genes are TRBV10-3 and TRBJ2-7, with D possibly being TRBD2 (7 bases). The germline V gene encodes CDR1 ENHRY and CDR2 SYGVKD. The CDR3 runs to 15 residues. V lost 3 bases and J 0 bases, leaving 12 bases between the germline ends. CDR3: CAISERGASSYEQYF. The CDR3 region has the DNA TGTGCCATCAGTGAACGGGGGGCTTCCTCCTACGAGCAGTACTTC.

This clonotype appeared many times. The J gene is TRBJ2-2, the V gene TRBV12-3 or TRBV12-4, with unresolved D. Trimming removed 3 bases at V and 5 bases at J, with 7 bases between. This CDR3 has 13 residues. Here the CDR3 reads CASSLLVTGELFF. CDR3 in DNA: TGTGCCAGCAGTTTGCTGGTTACCGGGGAGCTGTTTTTT.

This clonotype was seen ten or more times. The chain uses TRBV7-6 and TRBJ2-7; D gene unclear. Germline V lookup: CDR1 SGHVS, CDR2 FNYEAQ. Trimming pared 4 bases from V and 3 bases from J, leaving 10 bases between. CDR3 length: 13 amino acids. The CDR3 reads CASSSGPNYEQYF. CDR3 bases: TGTGCCAGCAGCTCCGGACCCAACTACGAGCAGTACTTC. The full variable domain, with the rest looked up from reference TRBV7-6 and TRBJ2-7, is GAGVSQSPRYKVTKRGQDVALRCDPISGHVSLYWYRQALGQGPEFLTYFNYEAQQDKSGLPNDRFSAERPEGSISTLTIQRTEQRDSAMYRCASSSGPNYEQYFGPGTRLTVT.

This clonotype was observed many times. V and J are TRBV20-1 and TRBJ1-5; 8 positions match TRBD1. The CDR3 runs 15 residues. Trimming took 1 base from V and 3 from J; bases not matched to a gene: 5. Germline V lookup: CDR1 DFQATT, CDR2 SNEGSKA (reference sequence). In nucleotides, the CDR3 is TGCAGTGCTAGAGCTAGGGACAGGAACAATCAGCCCCAGCATTTT. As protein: CSARARDRNNQPQHF.

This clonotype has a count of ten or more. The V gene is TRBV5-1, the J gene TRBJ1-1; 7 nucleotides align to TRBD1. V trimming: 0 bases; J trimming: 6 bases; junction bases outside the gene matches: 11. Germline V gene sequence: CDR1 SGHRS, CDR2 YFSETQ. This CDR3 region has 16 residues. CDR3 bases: TGCGCCAGCAGCTTGGATATAGTGACAGGGCATTCTGAAGCTTTCTTT. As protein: CASSLDIVTGHSEAFF.

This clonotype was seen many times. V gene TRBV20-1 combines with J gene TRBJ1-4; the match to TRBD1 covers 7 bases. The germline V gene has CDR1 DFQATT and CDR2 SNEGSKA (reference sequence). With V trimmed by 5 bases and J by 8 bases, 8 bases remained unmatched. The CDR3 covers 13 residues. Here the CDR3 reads CSALGQAEEKLFF. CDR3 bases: TGCAGTGCTCTCGGACAGGCGGAAGAAAAACTGTTTTTT.

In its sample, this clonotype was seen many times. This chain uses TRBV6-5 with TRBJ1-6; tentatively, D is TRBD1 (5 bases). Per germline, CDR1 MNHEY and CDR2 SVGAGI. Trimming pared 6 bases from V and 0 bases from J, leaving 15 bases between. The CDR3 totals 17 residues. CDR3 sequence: CASRIRGRRSYNSPLHF. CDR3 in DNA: TGTGCCAGCAGAATCCGGGGACGACGCTCCTATAATTCACCCCTCCACTTT.

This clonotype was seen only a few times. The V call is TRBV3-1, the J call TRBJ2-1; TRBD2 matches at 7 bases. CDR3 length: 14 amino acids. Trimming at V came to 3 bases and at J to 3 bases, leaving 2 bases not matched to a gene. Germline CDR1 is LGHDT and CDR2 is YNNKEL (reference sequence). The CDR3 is CASSQERDYNEQFF. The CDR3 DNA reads TGTGCCAGCAGCCAGGAGCGGGACTACAATGAGCAGTTCTTC.

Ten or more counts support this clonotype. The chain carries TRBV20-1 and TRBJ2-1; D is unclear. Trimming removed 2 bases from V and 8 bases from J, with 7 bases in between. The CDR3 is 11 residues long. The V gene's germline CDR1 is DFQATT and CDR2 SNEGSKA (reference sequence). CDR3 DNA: TGCAGTGCTAGAAACTCTGATGAGCAGTTCTTC. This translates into CSARNSDEQFF.

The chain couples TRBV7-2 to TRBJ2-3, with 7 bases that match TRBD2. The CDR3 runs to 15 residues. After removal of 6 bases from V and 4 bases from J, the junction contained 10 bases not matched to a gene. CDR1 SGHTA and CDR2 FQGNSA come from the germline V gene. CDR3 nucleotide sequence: TGTGCCAGCAGGGGGAGGGCGGGATCAGCAGATACGCAGTATTTT. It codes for CASRGRAGSADTQYF.

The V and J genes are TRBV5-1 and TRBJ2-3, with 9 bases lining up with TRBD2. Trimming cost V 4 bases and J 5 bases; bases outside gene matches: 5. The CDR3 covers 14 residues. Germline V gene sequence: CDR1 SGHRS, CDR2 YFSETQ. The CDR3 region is CASSISGSGDTQYF. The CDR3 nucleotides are TGCGCCAGCAGCATTAGCGGGAGCGGAGATACGCAGTATTTT.

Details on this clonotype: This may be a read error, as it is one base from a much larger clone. Written as DNA, the CDR3 is TGTGCCAGCAGACCAGGGGTGGAGGAAACTGAAGCTTTCTTT. This sequence encodes CASRPGVEETEAFF. This chain connects TRBV12-3 or TRBV12-4 to TRBJ1-1, with D perhaps TRBD1 (6 bases). With 6 bases removed from V and 5 bases from J, the gap between germline ends came to 16 bases. This CDR3 is built from 14 residues.

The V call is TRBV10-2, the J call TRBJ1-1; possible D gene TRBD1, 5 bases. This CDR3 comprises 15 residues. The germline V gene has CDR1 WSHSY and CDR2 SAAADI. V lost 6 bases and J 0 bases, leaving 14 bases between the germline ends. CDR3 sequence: CASRATELVNTEAFF. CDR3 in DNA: TGCGCCAGCAGGGCGACAGAGCTCGTGAACACTGAAGCTTTCTTT.

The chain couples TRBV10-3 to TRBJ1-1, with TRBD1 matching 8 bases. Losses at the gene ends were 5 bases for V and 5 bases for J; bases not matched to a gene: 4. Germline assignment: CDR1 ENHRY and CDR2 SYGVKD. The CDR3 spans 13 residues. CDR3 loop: CAISSTGETEAFF. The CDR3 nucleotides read TGTGCCATCAGTTCGACAGGGGAGACTGAAGCTTTCTTT.

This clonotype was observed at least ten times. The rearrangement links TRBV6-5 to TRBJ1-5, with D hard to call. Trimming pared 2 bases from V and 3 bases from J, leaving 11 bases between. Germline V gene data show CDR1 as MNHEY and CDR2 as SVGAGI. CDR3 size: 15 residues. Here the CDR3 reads CASSYISGANQPQHF. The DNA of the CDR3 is TGTGCCAGCAGTTACATATCGGGCGCCAATCAGCCCCAGCATTTT.

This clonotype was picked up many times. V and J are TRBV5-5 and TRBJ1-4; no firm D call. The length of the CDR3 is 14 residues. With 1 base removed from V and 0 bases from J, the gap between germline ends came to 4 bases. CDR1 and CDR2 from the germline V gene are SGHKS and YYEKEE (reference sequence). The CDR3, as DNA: TGTGCCAGCAGCTTGATTGCAACTAATGAAAAACTGTTTTTT. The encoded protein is CASSLIATNEKLFF. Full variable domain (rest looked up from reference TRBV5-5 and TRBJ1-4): DAGVTQSPTHLIKTRGQQVTLRCSPISGHKSVSWYQQVLGQGPQFIFQYYEKEERGRGNFPDRFSARQFPNYSSELNVNALLLGDSALYLCASSLIATNEKLFFGSGTQLSVL.

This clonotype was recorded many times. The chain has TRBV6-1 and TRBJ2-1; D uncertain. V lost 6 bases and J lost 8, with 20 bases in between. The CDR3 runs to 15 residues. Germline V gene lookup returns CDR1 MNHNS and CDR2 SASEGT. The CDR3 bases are TGTGCCAGCAGCCCTCAGATGGGCCTGGTGGATGAGCAGTTCTTC. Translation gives CASSPQMGLVDEQFF.

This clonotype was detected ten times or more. Here the CDR3 reads CASSRSGGASNEQFF. Here the CDR3 DNA reads TGTGCCAGCAGTCGTAGCGGGGGGGCTAGTAATGAGCAGTTCTTC. The chain uses TRBV6-1 and TRBJ2-1; 11 nucleotides line up with TRBD2. Trimming removed 5 bases from V and 7 bases from J; junction bases left unmatched: 7. Per germline, CDR1 MNHNS and CDR2 SASEGT. The CDR3 runs 15 residues.

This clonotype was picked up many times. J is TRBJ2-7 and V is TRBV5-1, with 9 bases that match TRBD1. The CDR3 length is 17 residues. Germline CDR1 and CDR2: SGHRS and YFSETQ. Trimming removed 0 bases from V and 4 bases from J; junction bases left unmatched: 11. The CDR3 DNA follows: TGCGCCAGCAGCTTGGGGGGGCCGGGACAGGGAGTGTACGAGCAGTACTTC. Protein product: CASSLGGPGQGVYEQYF.

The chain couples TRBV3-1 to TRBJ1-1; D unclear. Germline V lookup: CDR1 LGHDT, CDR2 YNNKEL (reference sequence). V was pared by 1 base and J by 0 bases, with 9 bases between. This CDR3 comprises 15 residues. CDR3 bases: TGTGCCAGCAGCCAAGTTCACGGGGTGAACACTGAAGCTTTCTTT. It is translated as CASSQVHGVNTEAFF.